These T cell receptor beta chains were read from a single sample in a study of Ad26.COV2.S vaccination and SARS-CoV-2 variants. Using immunoSEQ multiplex PCR, the repertoire was profiled, and TCRdb retains in-frame clones only, with some absent. In the table there are some 300,000 clones, 86% of which are singletons. The source material was peripheral blood, sampled in a trial of Ad26.COV2.S vaccine versus placebo. All receptors come from a person between 18 and 65 years old who received the Ad26.COV2.S COVID-19 vaccine or a placebo. The CDR3 runs from the conserved cysteine through the conserved F or W. The D gene is left open where the match is weak. Not all rows give a size; the values are once, few, many and, for expanded clones, a class.

clone size,J gene,D gene,V gene,CDR3 DNA,CDR3 protein
once,TRBJ1-1,TRBD1,TRBV12-5,TGTGCTAGTGGTGCCGGGAAGGGGACAGGGGCTTTCTTT,CASGAGKGTGAFF
.,TRBJ1-6,.,TRBV3-1/TRBV3-2,TGTGCCAGCAGCCTACTAGGGGACACCCTCCACTTT,CASSLLGDTLHF
.,TRBJ2-5,.,TRBV7-2,TGTGCCAGCAGCTTAGACAAAACTTTGAAGACCCAGTACTTC,CASSLDKTLKTQYF
once,TRBJ1-2,.,TRBV9,TGTGCCAGCCGATTCGAGGTGGGGTCCGGTGGCTACACCTTC,CASRFEVGSGGYTF
.,TRBJ2-7,TRBD1,TRBV7-2,TGTGCCAGCAGCTTAGTCAAGGGGGCGTACGAGCAGTACTTC,CASSLVKGAYEQYF
few,TRBJ1-6,.,TRBV9,TGTGCCAGCAGCGTAGGATCGGGGCGACATAATTCACCCCTCCACTTT,CASSVGSGRHNSPLHF
.,TRBJ2-7,.,TRBV6-2/TRBV6-3,TGTGCCAGCAGTTCATCGCGGACGGGGAGTGTGAACGAGCAGTACTTC,CASSSSRTGSVNEQYF
.,TRBJ2-7,TRBD2,TRBV5-1,TGCGCCAGCAGCGCGGGACTAGCGTATTCCTACGAGCAGTACTTC,CASSAGLAYSYEQYF
.,TRBJ2-7,TRBD1,TRBV9,TGTGCCAGCAGCCCCGGGACAGGGACTACCTACGAGCAGTACTTC,CASSPGTGTTYEQYF
.,TRBJ1-1,.,TRBV18,TGTGCCAGCTCACCCAGGTCAGGAACCGGGAGGGCCACTGAAGCTTTCTTT,CASSPRSGTGRATEAFF
.,TRBJ2-6,.,TRBV19,TGTGCCAGTAGTATAGCCCAGGTCGCTGATGTCCTGACTTTC,CASSIAQVADVLTF
.,TRBJ2-7,.,TRBV9,TGTGCCAGCAGCGCAGGGTTGGGCGAGCAGTACTTC,CASSAGLGEQYF
.,TRBJ2-5,.,TRBV19,TGTGCCAGTAGTATAAGCTTCACGACAGAGACCCAGTACTTC,CASSISFTTETQYF
.,TRBJ1-4,.,TRBV5-1,TGCGCCAGCAGCACCCAGTCCAGTAATGAAAAACTGTTTTTT,CASSTQSSNEKLFF
.,TRBJ2-7,TRBD1,TRBV6-5,TGTGCCAGCAGACGACAGGGGGTAGGCGAGCAGTACTTC,CASRRQGVGEQYF
.,TRBJ1-2,TRBD1,TRBV9,TGTGCCAGCAGCGTCGATCTATGGGGACAGGGTGGAAACTATGGCTACACCTTC,CASSVDLWGQGGNYGYTF
.,TRBJ2-3,.,TRBV20-1,TGCAGTGCAACCCAGGGGACGACGCAGTATTTT,CSATQGTTQYF
.,TRBJ1-6,.,TRBV5-4,TGTGCCAGCAGCTTGGAGACAGGAAGGGGAAATTCACCCCTCCACTTT,CASSLETGRGNSPLHF
.,TRBJ1-4,.,TRBV9,TGTGCCAGCAGCGTAGGGCAGATTAATGAAAAACTGTTTTTT,CASSVGQINEKLFF
.,TRBJ1-5,.,TRBV19,TGTGCCTCCAAGCCCCAGGCAGGACTGAGCAATCAGCCCCAGCATTTT,CASKPQAGLSNQPQHF
.,TRBJ2-1,TRBD1,TRBV2,TGTGCCAGCAGTGAATTGGGACAGGGCTACAATGAGCAGTTCTTC,CASSELGQGYNEQFF
.,TRBJ1-2,.,TRBV3-1/TRBV3-2,TGTGCCAGCAGCCAAGCGGACGGTGGCTACACCTTC,CASSQADGGYTF
.,TRBJ1-4,.,TRBV5-1,TGCGCCAGCAGCCAAAAGGCCTTGGTGGGCGGTCTGTTTTTT,CASSQKALVGGLFF
few,TRBJ1-2,.,TRBV4-3,TGCGCCAGCAGCCAAGATTGGGCTTATGGCTACACCTTC,CASSQDWAYGYTF
few,TRBJ2-7,.,TRBV10-3,TGTGCCATCAGTGATAACAGGGATGGCGAGCAGTACTTC,CAISDNRDGEQYF
.,TRBJ2-1,TRBD2,TRBV7-3,TGTGCCAGCAGCTTAACAGGAGGGGCGGGAGGCAATGAGCAGTTCTTC,CASSLTGGAGGNEQFF
.,TRBJ2-3,.,TRBV4-3,TGCGCCAGCAGCCAAGATGGGGGGGGGCGCACAGATACGCAGTATTTT,CASSQDGGGRTDTQYF
.,TRBJ1-4,.,TRBV14,TGTGCCAGCAGCCAAGAATTCGGGCAGTATCCTAATGAAAAACTGTTTTTT,CASSQEFGQYPNEKLFF
.,TRBJ1-2,TRBD1,TRBV29-1,TGCAGCGTTCGGGGACAGGGGGCGAGCTACACCTTC,CSVRGQGASYTF
.,TRBJ1-4,TRBD1,TRBV7-8,TGTGCCAGCAGCTCAGGGACAGGGCACACTAATGAAAAACTGTTTTTT,CASSSGTGHTNEKLFF
.,TRBJ2-5,.,TRBV6-5,TGTGCCAGCAGTTCCATGAGGACCCAGTACTTC,CASSSMRTQYF
.,TRBJ2-3,TRBD2,TRBV3-1/TRBV3-2,TGTGCCAGCAGCCAAGAGAAAGGCCTAGCGGCTTCTAGCACAGATACGCAGTATTTT,CASSQEKGLAASSTDTQYF
.,TRBJ1-1,TRBD1,TRBV3-1/TRBV3-2,TGTGCCAGCAGCCAAAATATCCCAGGGGGGCTGGAAGCTTTCTTT,CASSQNIPGGLEAFF
.,TRBJ1-6,.,TRBV30,TGTGCCTGGATGGGGCTAACCAATAATTCACCCCTCCACTTT,CAWMGLTNNSPLHF
.,TRBJ2-7,.,TRBV2,TGTGCCAGCAGGACTTGGACCGAGCAGTACTTC,CASRTWTEQYF
.,TRBJ2-1,TRBD1,TRBV4-3,TGCGCCAGCAGCCGCCTAGCAGGGGGTCTTTACAATGAGCAGTTCTTC,CASSRLAGGLYNEQFF
.,TRBJ1-2,TRBD1,TRBV6-5,TGTGCCAGCAGTTACACCGGACAGGGCTCATATGGCTACACCTTC,CASSYTGQGSYGYTF
.,TRBJ2-3,TRBD2,TRBV5-1,TGCGCCAGCAGCAGGGGACTAGCGGGGGGATGGGATACGCAGTATTTT,CASSRGLAGGWDTQYF
.,TRBJ2-7,.,TRBV5-6,TGTGCCAGCAGCTTCGGGGGGCACGGCGAGCAGTACTTC,CASSFGGHGEQYF
.,TRBJ1-1,.,TRBV30,TGTGCCTGGATGGACAGAAACACTGAAGCTTTCTTT,CAWMDRNTEAFF
.,TRBJ2-3,TRBD2,TRBV27,TGTGCCAGCAGTCCCAACTGGGGGGGTGGGAGAGATACGCAGTATTTT,CASSPNWGGGRDTQYF
.,TRBJ1-2,.,TRBV30,TGTGCCTGGGTGGGGGGCCTAAGGGGACCCGGCGATGGCTACACCTTC,CAWVGGLRGPGDGYTF
.,TRBJ1-4,.,TRBV5-1,TGCGCCAGCAGCTTTTCCGGCAGGGTTGAGGAAAAACTGTTTTTT,CASSFSGRVEEKLFF
.,TRBJ2-7,.,TRBV23-1,TGCGCCAGCAGTCAATCGGGGTACTCCTACGAGCAGTACTTC,CASSQSGYSYEQYF